This T cell receptor (beta chain) was found in a study of blood T cell repertoires in COVID-19. Turning to the study itself: For recovered donors of Cohort 3, there were two negative PCRs, clearance, or symptom resolution. There were acute and convalescent COVID-19 samples, and they came from the United States, Italy and Spain. Nucleic acid was either cDNA or gDNA, and it came from T cells, B-cell-depleted T cells, or PBMCs.

J was trimmed by 2 bases and V by 2 bases; bases with no gene match: 5. CDR3 size: 15 residues. Per germline, CDR1 MNHEY and CDR2 SMNVEV (reference sequence). In the original analysis: Estimation of nucleated cell counts relied on the amplification of reference gene primers. Assay: immunoSEQ multiplex PCR; the TCRdb copy retains only in-frame clones and omits some. The DNA was the basis for D and trimming; V, J and clone size are from that table. The sample comprises more than 300,000 clones, 87% of which are singletons, and roughly 1.9% rests with the top ten. This clone was seen once. The specimen was PBMCs or T cells enriched from blood (not recorded which). The rearrangement uses TRBV27 and TRBJ1-2; TRBD1 matches at 7 bases. The clonotype comes from a middle-aged man in a cohort exposed to, infected with or recovered from COVID-19 (not recorded which). The CDR3 here is CASSLRQGGNYGYTF. The CDR3 DNA follows: TGTGCCAGCAGTTTAAGACAGGGAGGCAACTATGGCTACACCTTC.